This T cell receptor beta chain was profiled in a study of blood T cell repertoires in COVID-19. About the study: There were acute and convalescent COVID-19 samples, and they came from the United States, Italy and Spain.

The ends were cut back, 7 bases at V and 4 bases at J, with 11 bases in the middle. This CDR3 is 12 amino acids long. Germline V CDR1 and CDR2: SQVTM, ANQGSEA. Original analysis: Scientists estimated how many nucleated cells there were by amplifying reference gene primers. Sequencing used immunoSEQ multiplex PCR; TCRdb keeps in-frame clones, though not all of them. V, J and clone size reflect that table, while D and trimming were determined from the DNA. The sample includes approximately 190,000 clones, 84% seen only once; the top ten take less than 20%. The sequence came from a human donor in a cohort sampled during active COVID-19. This chain connects TRBV29-1 to TRBJ1-5; D is unclear. Sequenced sample: peripheral blood. CDR3 region: CSAREANQPQHF. CDR3 DNA: TGCAGCGCCCGAGAAGCAAATCAGCCCCAGCATTTT.